This TCR beta chain was found in a study of cytomegalovirus exposure and HLA in healthy donors. About the research overall: Tens of millions of unique TCRs from HLA-typed donors were held in an early release of data. Study findings and constraints: Later examination showed HLA-associated TCR beta chains had greater clonal expansion than equally common others. The study assumed roughly uniform donor sequencing depth for presence/absence analyses.

PCR amplification relied on 60 Vbeta primers (plus 13 Jbeta primers). Clones were sequenced by immunoSEQ multiplex PCR, and TCRdb holds only the in-frame ones, with some missing. The sample has 150,000 or so clones, roughly 70% seen once. CDR3 length equals 14 residues. Germline V gene lookup returns CDR1 SGHKS and CDR2 YYEKEE (reference sequence). Unmatched junction bases numbered 3, after V lost 4 bases and J lost 3 bases. On this clone itself: What it binds is unknown.

Sequencing input: PBMCs. The TCR comes from a girl under 18 in good health and CMV-seronegative. This sequence joins TRBV5-5 and TRBJ1-5, with 8 bases identical to TRBD1. CDR3 amino acids: CASSVQGVNQPQHF. In nucleotides, the CDR3 is TGTGCCAGCAGCGTACAGGGGGTCAATCAGCCCCAGCATTTT.